This TCR beta chain emerged from a study of molecular identifiers for immune sequencing clone quantification. In its sample, this clonotype was seen many times. Listed TCR primers, together with previously described methods, were used for the bulk TCR libraries. TCRdb independently ran MiXCR on the PCR reads; one entry per CDR3 protein. This table holds about 510,000 distinct CDR3 sequences, about a fifth found once. V shed 5 bases and J 2 bases; nucleotides not matched to a gene: 16. The CDR3 has 18 residues. CDR1 MNHEY and CDR2 SMNVEV come from the germline V gene (reference sequence). The V call is TRBV27, the J call TRBJ2-3; TRBD1 aligns across 7 bases. The receptor's source is a human donor in good health. Some libraries in this study had Jurkat cell RNA spiked in. Sequences were obtained from naive CD8+ T cells from blood, with Jurkat cell RNA spiked in. Noted subset: FACS-sorted CD8+CD4-CCR7+CD45RA+ naive T cells. The CDR3 sequence is CASSPRGTGTVLTDTQYF. The CDR3 coding sequence is TGTGCCAGCAGTCCACGGGGCACCGGGACAGTCCTCACAGATACGCAGTATTTT.